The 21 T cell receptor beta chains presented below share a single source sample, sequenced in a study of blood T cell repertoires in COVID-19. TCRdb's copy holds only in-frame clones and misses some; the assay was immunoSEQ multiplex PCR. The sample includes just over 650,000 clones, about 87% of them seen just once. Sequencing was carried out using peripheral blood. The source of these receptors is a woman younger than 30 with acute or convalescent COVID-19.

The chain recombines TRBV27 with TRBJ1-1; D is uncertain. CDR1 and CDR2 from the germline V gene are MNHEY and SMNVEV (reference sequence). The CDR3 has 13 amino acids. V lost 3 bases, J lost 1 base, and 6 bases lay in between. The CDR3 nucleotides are TGTGCCAGCAGTTTGTCCAAGAACACTGAAGCTTTCTTT. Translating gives CASSLSKNTEAFF.

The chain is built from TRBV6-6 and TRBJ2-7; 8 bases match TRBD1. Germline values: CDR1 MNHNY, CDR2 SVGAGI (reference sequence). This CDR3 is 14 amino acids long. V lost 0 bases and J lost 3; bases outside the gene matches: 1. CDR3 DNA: TGTGCCAGCAGTTACTCCGGACAGGGCTACGAGCAGTACTTC. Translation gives CASSYSGQGYEQYF.

The CDR3 DNA sequence: TGTGCCAGCAGCTATCGGGTAGTAGCGGGGTACGAGCAGTACTTC. It translates to CASSYRVVAGYEQYF. The chain joins TRBV7-2 to TRBJ2-7; the match to TRBD2 covers 8 bases. The CDR3 totals 15 residues. CDR1 is SGHTA and CDR2 is FQGNSA in the germline V gene. Trimming took 4 bases from V and 4 from J; bases not matched to a gene: 9.

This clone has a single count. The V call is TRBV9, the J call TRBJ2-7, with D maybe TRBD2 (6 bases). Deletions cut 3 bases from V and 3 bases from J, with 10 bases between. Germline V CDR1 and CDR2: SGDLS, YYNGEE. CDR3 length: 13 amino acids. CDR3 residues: CASSGTGGYEQYF. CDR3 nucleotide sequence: TGTGCCAGCAGCGGAACCGGGGGCTACGAGCAGTACTTC. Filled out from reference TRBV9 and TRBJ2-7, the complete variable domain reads DSGVTQTPKHLITATGQRVTLRCSPRSGDLSVYWYQQSLDQGLQFLIQYYNGEERAKGNILERFSAQQFPDLHSELNLSSLELGDSALYFCASSGTGGYEQYFGPGTRLTVT.

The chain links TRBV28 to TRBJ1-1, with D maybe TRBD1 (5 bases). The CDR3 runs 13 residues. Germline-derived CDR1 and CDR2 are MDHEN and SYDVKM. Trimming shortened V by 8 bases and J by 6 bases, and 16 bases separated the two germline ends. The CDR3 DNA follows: TGTGCCAGCGGAACAGGTAGGAATGCTGAAGCTTTCTTT. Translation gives CASGTGRNAEAFF.

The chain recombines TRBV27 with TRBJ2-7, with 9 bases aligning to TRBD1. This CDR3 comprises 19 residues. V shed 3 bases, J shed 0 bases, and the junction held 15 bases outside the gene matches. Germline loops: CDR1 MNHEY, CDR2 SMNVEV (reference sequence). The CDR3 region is CASSFAAGQGLTRSYEQYF. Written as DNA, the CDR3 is TGTGCCAGCAGTTTTGCAGCTGGACAGGGGTTAACGCGCTCCTACGAGCAGTACTTC.

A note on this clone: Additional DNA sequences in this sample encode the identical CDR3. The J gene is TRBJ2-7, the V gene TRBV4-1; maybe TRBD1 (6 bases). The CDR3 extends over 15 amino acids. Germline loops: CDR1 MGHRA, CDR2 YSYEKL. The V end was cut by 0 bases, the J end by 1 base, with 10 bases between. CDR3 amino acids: CASSQDPTGSYEQYF. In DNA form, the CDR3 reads TGCGCCAGCAGCCAAGATCCGACAGGTTCCTACGAGCAGTACTTC.

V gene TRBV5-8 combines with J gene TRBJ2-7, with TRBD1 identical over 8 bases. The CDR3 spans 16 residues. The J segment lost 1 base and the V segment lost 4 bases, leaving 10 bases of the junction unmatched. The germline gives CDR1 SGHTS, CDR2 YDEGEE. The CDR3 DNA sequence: TGTGCCAGCAGCCACCTGGGGACAGGCCATTCCTACGAGCAGTACTTC. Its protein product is CASSHLGTGHSYEQYF.

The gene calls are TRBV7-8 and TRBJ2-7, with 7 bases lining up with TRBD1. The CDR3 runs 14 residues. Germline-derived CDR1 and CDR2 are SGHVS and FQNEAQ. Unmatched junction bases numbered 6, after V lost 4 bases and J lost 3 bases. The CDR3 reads CASSSKTGIYEQYF. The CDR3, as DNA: TGTGCCAGCAGCTCGAAGACAGGGATCTACGAGCAGTACTTC.

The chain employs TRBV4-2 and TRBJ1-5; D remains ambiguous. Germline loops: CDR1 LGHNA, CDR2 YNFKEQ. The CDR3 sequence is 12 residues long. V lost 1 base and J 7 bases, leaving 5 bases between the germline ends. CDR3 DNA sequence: TGTGCCAGCAGCCAAGGGAGCCAGCCCCAGCATTTT. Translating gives CASSQGSQPQHF.

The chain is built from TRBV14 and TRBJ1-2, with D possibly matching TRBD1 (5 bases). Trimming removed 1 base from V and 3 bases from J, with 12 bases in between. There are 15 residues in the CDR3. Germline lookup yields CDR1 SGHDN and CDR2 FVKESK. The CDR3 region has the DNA TGTGCCAGCAGCCAAGGGGGCCTAACATACTATGGCTACACCTTC. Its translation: CASSQGGLTYYGYTF.

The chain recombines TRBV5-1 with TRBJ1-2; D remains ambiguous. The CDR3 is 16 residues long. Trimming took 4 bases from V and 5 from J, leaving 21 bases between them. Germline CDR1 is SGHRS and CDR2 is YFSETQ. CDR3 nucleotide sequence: TGCGCCAGCAGCCCGACCAGACTGCAAGTACTTTATGGCTACACCTTC. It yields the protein CASSPTRLQVLYGYTF.

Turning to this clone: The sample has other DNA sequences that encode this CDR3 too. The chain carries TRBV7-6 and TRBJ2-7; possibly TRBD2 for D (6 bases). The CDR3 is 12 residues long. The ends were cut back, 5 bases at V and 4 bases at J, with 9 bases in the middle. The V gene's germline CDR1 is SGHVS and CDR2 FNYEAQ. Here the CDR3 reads CASSPRGYEQYF. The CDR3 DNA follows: TGTGCCAGCAGCCCCCGGGGGTACGAGCAGTACTTC.

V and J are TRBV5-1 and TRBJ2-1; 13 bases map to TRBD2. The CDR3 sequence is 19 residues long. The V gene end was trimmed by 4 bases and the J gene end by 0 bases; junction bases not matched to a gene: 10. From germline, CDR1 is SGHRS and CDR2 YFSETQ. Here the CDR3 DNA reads TGCGCCAGCAGCCCGTCGACTAGCGGGGGGCCCATCTCCTACAATGAGCAGTTCTTC. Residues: CASSPSTSGGPISYNEQFF.

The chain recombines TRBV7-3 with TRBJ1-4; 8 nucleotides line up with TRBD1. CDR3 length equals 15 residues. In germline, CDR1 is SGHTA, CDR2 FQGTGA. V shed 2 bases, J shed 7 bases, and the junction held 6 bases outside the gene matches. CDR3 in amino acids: CASSLLAGGGEKLFF. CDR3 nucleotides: TGTGCCAGCAGCTTATTGGCAGGGGGCGGTGAAAAACTGTTTTTT.

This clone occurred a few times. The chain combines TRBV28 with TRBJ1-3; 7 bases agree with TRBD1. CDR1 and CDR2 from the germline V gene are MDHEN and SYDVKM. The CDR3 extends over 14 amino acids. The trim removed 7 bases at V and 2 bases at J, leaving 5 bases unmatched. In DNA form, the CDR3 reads TGTGCCAGCAAGGAGGGGGCTGCTGGAAACACCATATATTTT. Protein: CASKEGAAGNTIYF.

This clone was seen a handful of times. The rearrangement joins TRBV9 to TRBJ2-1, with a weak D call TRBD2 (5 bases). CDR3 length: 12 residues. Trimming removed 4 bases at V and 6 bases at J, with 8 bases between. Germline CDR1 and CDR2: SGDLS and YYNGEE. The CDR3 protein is CASSSTSNEQFF. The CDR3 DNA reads TGTGCCAGCAGCTCAACTAGCAATGAGCAGTTCTTC.

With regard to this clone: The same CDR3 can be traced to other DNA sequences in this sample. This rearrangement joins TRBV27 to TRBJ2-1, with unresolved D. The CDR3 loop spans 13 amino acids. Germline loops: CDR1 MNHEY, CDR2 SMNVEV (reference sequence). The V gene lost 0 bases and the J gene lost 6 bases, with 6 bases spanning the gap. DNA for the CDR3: TGTGCCAGCAGTTTATCGACGGGCAATGAGCAGTTCTTC. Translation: CASSLSTGNEQFF.

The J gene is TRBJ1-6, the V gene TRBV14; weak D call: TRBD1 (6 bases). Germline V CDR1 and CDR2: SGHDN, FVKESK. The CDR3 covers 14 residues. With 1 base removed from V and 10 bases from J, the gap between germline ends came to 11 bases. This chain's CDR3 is CASSQVQGGSPLHF. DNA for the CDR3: TGTGCCAGCAGCCAAGTACAGGGTGGGTCACCCCTCCACTTT.

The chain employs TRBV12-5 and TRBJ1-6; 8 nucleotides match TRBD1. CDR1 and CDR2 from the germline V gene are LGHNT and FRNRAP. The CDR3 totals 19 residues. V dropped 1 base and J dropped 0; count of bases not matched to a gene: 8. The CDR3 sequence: CASGLAGTGKSSYNSPLHF. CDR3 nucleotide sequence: TGTGCTAGTGGTTTGGCTGGGACAGGCAAGAGCTCCTATAATTCACCCCTCCACTTT.

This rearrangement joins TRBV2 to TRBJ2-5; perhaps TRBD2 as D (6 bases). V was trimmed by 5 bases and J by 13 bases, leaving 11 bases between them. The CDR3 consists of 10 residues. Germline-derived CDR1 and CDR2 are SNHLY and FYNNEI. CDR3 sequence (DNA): TGTGCCAGCAGTCGGGACTTAATGTACTTC. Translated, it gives CASSRDLMYF.